The rows below give T cell receptor beta chains drawn from one sample of a study of shared clonotypes between healthy human individuals. TCRdb's copy holds only in-frame clones and misses some; the assay was immunoSEQ multiplex PCR. Among 1.5 million to 2.5 million clones, 85% to 95% were seen once, and the ten largest hold approximately 1%. Specimen: naive CD8+ T cells sorted from blood. Receptors originate from a young man in good health. Each CDR3 is given with its conserved first and last residue. The order of the fields is D gene, clone size, V gene, J gene, CDR3 length, CDR3 DNA, CDR3 protein. A D gene is named only where the DNA matches it firmly. Clone size is not always given. Where it is, it says once, few, many or a class for expanded clones.

-	-	TRBV5-1	TRBJ2-1	16	TGCGCCAGCAGCTCCTACGGGGAAGGGGCATACAATGAGCAGTTCTTC	CASSSYGEGAYNEQFF
TRBD1	-	TRBV6-1	TRBJ1-6	16	TGTGCCAGCAGTGGCAGGGGGCAATCTGGGAATTCACCCCTCCACTTT	CASSGRGQSGNSPLHF
-	-	TRBV27	TRBJ1-1	15	TGTGCCAGCAGTTTATCCTCCCCCCCGAGGGGCGAAGCTTTCTTT	CASSLSSPPRGEAFF
-	-	TRBV7-9	TRBJ2-3	13	TGTGCCAGCAGCTTCACCAACACAGATACGCAGTATTTT	CASSFTNTDTQYF
-	-	TRBV7-2	TRBJ1-5	16	TGTGCCAGCAGCTTAGTTGGAGTCTATAGCAATCAGCCCCAGCATTTT	CASSLVGVYSNQPQHF
TRBD1	-	TRBV5-1	TRBJ2-7	14	TGCGCCAGCAGCCTTGGGACAGGGGCCTACGAGCAGTACTTC	CASSLGTGAYEQYF
-	once	TRBV27	TRBJ2-2	16	TGTGCCAGCAGCTTGCAGAGCAGTTGGGGAACCGGGGAGCTGTTTTTT	CASSLQSSWGTGELFF
-	few	TRBV9	TRBJ2-5	15	TGTGCCAGCAGCGTAGTTAAGGGCTTAGGGGAGACCCAGTACTTC	CASSVVKGLGETQYF
-	-	TRBV6-6	TRBJ1-5	15	TGTGCCAGCAGATACACCGGCTGGGGCAATCAGCCCCAGCATTTT	CASRYTGWGNQPQHF
-	-	TRBV27	TRBJ2-2	17	TGTGCCAGCAGTACGACAGGGGCGGGGGGGAACACCGGGGAGCTGTTTTTT	CASSTTGAGGNTGELFF
-	-	TRBV27	TRBJ2-7	14	TGTGCCAGCAGTTTCACAGGCGCCTCCTACGAGCAGTACTTC	CASSFTGASYEQYF
-	-	TRBV9	TRBJ2-2	17	TGTGCCAGCAGCCCCGTAAATGCGGGCCTTATATCCGGGGAGCTGTTTTTT	CASSPVNAGLISGELFF
TRBD1	once	TRBV7-9	TRBJ2-5	15	TGTGCCAGCAGCAAAAGGACAGGGGGCCAAGAGACCCAGTACTTC	CASSKRTGGQETQYF
-	-	TRBV11-2	TRBJ2-7	11	TGTGCCAGCAGCGCCACCGACGAGCAGTACTTC	CASSATDEQYF
-	-	TRBV5-4	TRBJ2-2	16	TGTGCCAGCAGCTTGGGGGCGGTCCCGAACACCGGGGAGCTGTTTTTT	CASSLGAVPNTGELFF
-	-	TRBV30	TRBJ2-2	14	TGTGCCTGGATGAGGGATTGGAACACCGGGGAGCTGTTTTTT	CAWMRDWNTGELFF
-	-	TRBV4-3	TRBJ2-1	18	TGCGCCAGCAGCCAAGAAGGTTCCGGGCTCAACTTGTACAATGAGCAGTTCTTC	CASSQEGSGLNLYNEQFF
-	-	TRBV7-9	TRBJ1-1	16	TGTGCCAGCAGCTACCACGGGGGCGAAGGCGGCACTGAAGCTTTCTTT	CASSYHGGEGGTEAFF
TRBD2	-	TRBV7-9	TRBJ2-2	18	TGTGCCAGCAGCTCGAGCAGACTAGCGGGATCGAACACCGGGGAGCTGTTTTTT	CASSSSRLAGSNTGELFF
TRBD1	-	TRBV11-2	TRBJ1-2	16	TGTGCCAGCAGCTTAGTCTCCGGGGACAGGGACTATGGCTACACCTTC	CASSLVSGDRDYGYTF
TRBD1	-	TRBV7-8	TRBJ2-7	13	TGTGCCAGCAGCTTGCGGACAGGGGCCGAGCAGTACTTC	CASSLRTGAEQYF
TRBD2	few	TRBV4-1	TRBJ2-7	13	TGCGCCAGCAGCCCGACTAGCGTCTACGAGCAGTACTTC	CASSPTSVYEQYF
TRBD1	-	TRBV7-9	TRBJ2-7	15	TGTGCCAGCAGCTTATCGGGGACAGGCATCTACGAGCAGTACTTC	CASSLSGTGIYEQYF
-	-	TRBV9	TRBJ1-6	17	TGTGCCAGCAGCGCGACAGGTGGGAGCTCCTATAATTCACCCCTCCACTTT	CASSATGGSSYNSPLHF
-	-	TRBV21-1	TRBJ2-7	13	TGTGCCAGCAGGGACAGTACATCCTACGAGCAGTACTTC	CASRDSTSYEQYF
-	-	TRBV27	TRBJ2-7	13	TGTGCCAGCAGTACATCAATCTCCTACGAGCAGTACTTC	CASSTSISYEQYF
-	few	TRBV9	TRBJ1-2	14	TGTGCCAGCAACAACCCGGGGGAAGACTATGGCTACACCTTC	CASNNPGEDYGYTF
-	-	TRBV7-6	TRBJ2-7	13	TGTGCCAGCAGCTTAAGCCCCTCCCACGAGCAGTACTTC	CASSLSPSHEQYF
-	-	TRBV9	TRBJ2-7	13	TGTGCCAGCAGCGTAGGCACTAGCTACGAGCAGTACTTC	CASSVGTSYEQYF
TRBD1	-	TRBV13	TRBJ1-1	14	TGTGCCAGCAGCCCCAGGACAGGGAGAACTGAAGCTTTCTTT	CASSPRTGRTEAFF
-	once	TRBV4-1	TRBJ2-7	14	TGCGCCAGCAGCCAACAGGACAGCTCCTACGAGCAGTACTTC	CASSQQDSSYEQYF
TRBD2	-	TRBV5-1	TRBJ2-1	16	TGCGCCAGCAGCTTGCCTGGACTAGCGGCCTACAATGAGCAGTTCTTC	CASSLPGLAAYNEQFF
-	once	TRBV19	TRBJ2-3	16	TGTGCCAGTAGTACGAGGACAGTTCTCGTCACAGATACGCAGTATTTT	CASSTRTVLVTDTQYF
-	-	TRBV6-6	TRBJ1-1	12	TGTGCCAGCAGGCGTACGGAAACTGAAGCTTTCTTT	CASRRTETEAFF
-	once	TRBV7-4	TRBJ2-5	13	TGTGCCAGCAGCTTATGTCAGGGGGAGACCCAGTACTTC	CASSLCQGETQYF
TRBD2	once	TRBV5-1	TRBJ2-7	13	TGCGCCAGCAGCTTGGATTGGGGAGGGGAGCAGTACTTC	CASSLDWGGEQYF
TRBD1	-	TRBV28	TRBJ1-2	15	TGTGCCAGCAGTGGACTCGGGACAGAGAAGTATGGCTACACCTTC	CASSGLGTEKYGYTF
-	-	TRBV5-6	TRBJ2-1	11	TGTGCCAGCAGCTTGGCTTGGGAGCAGTTCTTC	CASSLAWEQFF
-	-	TRBV11-2	TRBJ2-3	12	TGTGCCAGCAGCTTGTTCACAGATACGCAGTATTTT	CASSLFTDTQYF
-	-	TRBV4-2	TRBJ2-3	14	TGTGCCAGCCGGTGGACAGTCCCCTCAGATACGCAGTATTTT	CASRWTVPSDTQYF
-	-	TRBV27	TRBJ2-7	15	TGTGCCAGCAGTTCGTTCGGGACGGCTACTACCAAGCAGTACTTC	CASSSFGTATTKQYF